Listed here are 27 T cell receptor beta chains from one sample, sequenced in a study of human T cells and chemical hapten exposure. The sample's time point: patch test 1, 2 weeks after DPC sensitization. Noted treatment: therapeutic diphenylcyclopropenone sensitization with weekly scalp DPC. TCRdb re-derived calls from the RACE reads in MiXCR, one entry per CDR3 protein. The repertoire includes roughly 380,000 distinct CDR3 sequences, approximately 5% of them detected once, and under 2.5% sits in the top ten. Sequencing used whole blood, obtained in connection with sensitization to the hapten diphenylcyclopropenone (DPC). The receptors originated from a woman in her fifties or sixties with alopecia areata. Some clones in this sample may be carry-over from other donors' samples.

This clonotype has ten or more counts. J is TRBJ2-1 and V is TRBV25-1, with a tentative D call TRBD1 (6 bases). The CDR3 length is 14 residues. The germline V gene encodes CDR1 MGHDK and CDR2 SYGVNS. The V gene lost 6 bases and the J gene lost 10 bases, with 19 bases spanning the gap. CDR3 DNA sequence: TGTGCCAGCAGGAACAGGGTGGGTGGACAAGAGCAGTTCTTC. It codes for CASRNRVGGQEQFF.

This clonotype was seen ten or more times. This CDR3 reads CASSPRGLAEAFF. Written as DNA, the CDR3 is TGTGCCAGCAGTCCGAGGGGGCTTGCTGAAGCTTTCTTT. The chain carries TRBV6-1 and TRBJ1-1; 7 nucleotides align to TRBD1. V shed 5 bases, J shed 6 bases, and the junction held 6 bases outside the gene matches. CDR3 length: 13 amino acids. From germline, CDR1 is MNHNS and CDR2 SASEGT.

V is TRBV2 and J is TRBJ2-3; 7 nucleotides agree with TRBD2. V lost 1 base and J lost 4; bases outside the gene matches: 11. The CDR3 runs 17 residues. Germline-derived CDR1 and CDR2 are SNHLY and FYNNEI. CDR3: CASSEERSGAPADTQYF. CDR3 DNA sequence: TGTGCCAGCAGTGAAGAGAGAAGCGGGGCCCCAGCAGATACGCAGTATTTT.

The chain couples TRBV6-6 to TRBJ1-2; no reliable D call. The CDR3 loop spans 14 amino acids. V was shortened by 7 bases and J by 1 base, with 13 bases between the two germline ends. The V gene's germline CDR1 is MNHNY and CDR2 SVGAGI (reference sequence). DNA for the CDR3: TGTGCCAGCACCCAAGATGTTATTAACTATGGCTACACCTTC. Translated, it gives CASTQDVINYGYTF.

The rearrangement joins TRBV29-1 to TRBJ2-2; D unresolved. Germline V lookup: CDR1 SQVTM, CDR2 ANQGSEA. This CDR3 is built from 12 residues. V was cut by 3 bases and J by 6 bases, with 8 bases left in between. Here the CDR3 DNA reads TGCAGCGTTGAGATCTGGGCCGGGGAGCTGTTTTTT. Amino acid sequence: CSVEIWAGELFF.

This chain uses TRBV3-1 with TRBJ2-1, with D perhaps assigned TRBD1 or TRBD2 (5 bases each). This CDR3 comprises 12 residues. Germline CDR1 and CDR2: LGHDT and YNNKEL (reference sequence). V lost 6 bases to trimming and J lost 9 bases, with 12 bases between them. The CDR3 DNA is TGTGCCAGCAGTTGGGAGAGGGGTGAGCAGTTCTTC. Translating gives CASSWERGEQFF.

This clonotype turned up a few times. The rearrangement uses TRBV12-5 and TRBJ2-5; unclear D gene. Germline V CDR1 and CDR2: LGHNT, FRNRAP. The CDR3 is 11 residues long. V lost 5 bases, J lost 5 bases, and 6 bases lay in between. The CDR3 sequence: CASGTSETQYF. CDR3 coding DNA: TGTGCTAGTGGTACCTCCGAGACCCAGTACTTC.

This clonotype was counted a few times. This chain links TRBV25-1 with TRBJ1-6; perhaps TRBD1 as D (6 bases). Trimming left V 1 base short and J 7 bases short, with 8 bases between. Germline V gives CDR1 MGHDK, CDR2 SYGVNS. There are 14 residues in the CDR3. For the CDR3, the DNA is TGTGCCAGCAGTGAATTGGGGGCGAATTCACCCCTCCACTTT. Residues: CASSELGANSPLHF.

V usage is TRBV5-4 and J usage is TRBJ1-1; perhaps TRBD1 as D (5 bases). CDR1 and CDR2 from the germline V gene are SGHNT and YYREEE (reference sequence). The length of the CDR3 is 14 residues. V was cut by 2 bases and J by 1 base, with 9 bases left in between. CDR3 loop: CASSLGEKNTEAFF. CDR3 bases: TGTGCCAGCAGCTTAGGGGAGAAGAACACTGAAGCTTTCTTT.

In this sample, this clonotype turned up many times. CDR3 region: CSASLLAGLNNEQFF. The CDR3 bases are TGCAGTGCTAGTCTATTGGCAGGGTTGAACAATGAGCAGTTCTTC. The gene calls are TRBV20-1 and TRBJ2-1, with a possible D match to TRBD1 (5 bases). Germline CDR1 and CDR2: DFQATT and SNEGSKA (reference sequence). The CDR3 loop spans 15 amino acids. Trimming shortened V by 3 bases and J by 5 bases, and 17 bases separated the two germline ends.

In its sample, this clonotype was seen many times. The chain recombines TRBV20-1 with TRBJ1-1; D uncertain. CDR3 length: 14 amino acids. The V gene lost 0 bases and the J gene lost 7 bases, with 15 bases spanning the gap. CDR1 is DFQATT, CDR2 SNEGSKA, per germline (reference sequence). The CDR3 DNA reads TGCAGTGCTAGAGATAATGCAGTGCGGGATGAAGCTTTCTTT. Translated: CSARDNAVRDEAFF.

Many counts were recorded for this clonotype. The rearrangement joins TRBV29-1 to TRBJ2-1; D might be TRBD2 (5 bases). With 2 bases removed from V and 7 bases from J, the gap between germline ends came to 9 bases. CDR3 length: 12 residues. CDR1 is SQVTM and CDR2 is ANQGSEA in the germline V gene. The CDR3 coding sequence is TGCAGCGTTGAACCGGGAAAGAATGAGCAGTTCTTC. Protein sequence: CSVEPGKNEQFF.

The sample holds a few counts of this clonotype. The chain carries TRBV12-3 or TRBV12-4 and TRBJ1-2; D gene ambiguous. Trimming pared 1 base from V and 4 bases from J, leaving 4 bases between. This CDR3 is 12 amino acids long. CDR3 nucleotides: TGTGCCAGCAGTTTAGGAATCTATGGCTACACCTTC. Translation gives CASSLGIYGYTF.

This clonotype occurred many times. This chain uses TRBV5-6 with TRBJ2-1; D remains unclear. In germline, CDR1 is SGHDT, CDR2 YYEEEE. CDR3 length: 13 residues. The V end was cut by 2 bases, the J end by 12 bases, with 15 bases between. CDR3 amino acids: CASSLRAQIGQFF. Here the CDR3 DNA reads TGTGCCAGCAGCTTACGGGCCCAAATCGGGCAGTTCTTC.

Many counts were recorded for this clonotype. This rearrangement joins TRBV28 to TRBJ2-2; D unresolved. V was pared by 2 bases and J by 9 bases, with 7 bases between. CDR1 is MDHEN, CDR2 SYDVKM, per germline. This CDR3 is built from 12 residues. The CDR3 DNA sequence: TGTGCCAGCAGTTTAGGGCAGCGGGAGCTGTTTTTT. As protein: CASSLGQRELFF.

Many counts were recorded for this clonotype. The V gene is TRBV12-3 or TRBV12-4, the J gene TRBJ1-2; D is possibly TRBD1 (5 bases). This CDR3 is built from 13 residues. Trimming stripped 8 bases from V and 4 bases from J, with 14 bases between. CDR3 residues: CASWERGLYGYTF. The CDR3 nucleotides are TGTGCCAGCTGGGAGAGGGGTCTCTATGGCTACACCTTC.

This clonotype was counted a few times. The chain combines TRBV6-6 with TRBJ2-1, with TRBD2 matching 7 bases. The CDR3 is made up of 17 amino acids. In germline, CDR1 is MNHNY, CDR2 SVGAGI (reference sequence). V shed 2 bases and J 0 bases; nucleotides not matched to a gene: 7. The CDR3 nucleotides read TGTGCCAGCAGTTACAGGAGCGGGGCAAGCTCCTACAATGAGCAGTTCTTC. The encoded protein is CASSYRSGASSYNEQFF.

This rearrangement joins TRBV28 to TRBJ2-1, with 9 bases identical to TRBD1. The CDR3 contains 16 residues. Germline-derived CDR1 and CDR2 are MDHEN and SYDVKM. The ends lost 6 bases at V and 6 bases at J; junction bases unmatched: 12. The DNA of the CDR3 is TGTGCCAGCAGGCCACTCCGGGACAGGGTCGCCAATGAGCAGTTCTTC. This encodes CASRPLRDRVANEQFF.

This rearrangement joins TRBV5-1 to TRBJ1-3, with D unclear. Per germline, CDR1 SGHRS and CDR2 YFSETQ. CDR3 length equals 13 residues. V gave up 0 bases and J gave up 8 bases, with 9 bases separating them. The CDR3: CASSLGGPDTIYF. The CDR3 DNA reads TGCGCCAGCAGCTTGGGGGGTCCGGACACCATATATTTT.

This clonotype was found many times. V is TRBV18 and J is TRBJ1-6, with 8 nucleotides matching TRBD1. Unmatched junction bases numbered 10, after V lost 6 bases and J lost 9 bases. This CDR3 spans 15 amino acids. Looked up from germline, CDR1 is KGHSH and CDR2 is LQKENI. CDR3 in DNA: TGTGCCAGCTCGCCTCAACAGGGGGATGGTTCACCCCTCCACTTT. This sequence encodes CASSPQQGDGSPLHF. Full variable domain (missing parts from reference TRBV18 and TRBJ1-6): NAGVMQNPRHLVRRRGQEARLRCSPMKGHSHVYWYRQLPEEGLKFMVYLQKENIIDESGMPKERFSAEFPKEGPSILRIQQVVRGDSAAYFCASSPQQGDGSPLHFGNGTRLTVT.

V usage is TRBV6-1 and J usage is TRBJ2-3; possible D gene TRBD2, 5 bases. Germline V gene data show CDR1 as MNHNS and CDR2 as SASEGT. There are 15 residues in the CDR3. V lost 10 bases, J lost 2 bases, and 19 bases lay in between. The CDR3 sequence is CATLTRDSFTDTQYF. The CDR3 DNA follows: TGTGCCACCCTAACTCGGGATTCTTTCACAGATACGCAGTATTTT.

This clonotype was seen only a few times. The chain recombines TRBV5-1 with TRBJ1-1; D is uncertain. CDR1 and CDR2 from the germline V gene are SGHRS and YFSETQ. The V and J ends lost 0 bases and 3 bases respectively, with 9 bases between them. The CDR3 is 14 amino acids. The CDR3 sequence: CASSLEGKDTEAFF. In DNA form, the CDR3 reads TGCGCCAGCAGCTTGGAGGGAAAGGACACTGAAGCTTTCTTT.

This clonotype was found a few times. The chain uses TRBV18 and TRBJ1-1; D gene ambiguous. Between the trimmed V and J ends, which lost 4 bases and 6 bases, there was a span of 12 bases. Germline CDR1 and CDR2: KGHSH and LQKENI. The CDR3 spans 13 residues. CDR3 residues: CASSHRAPPEAFF. The CDR3 region has the DNA TGTGCCAGCTCACACCGGGCACCGCCTGAAGCTTTCTTT.

This clonotype was seen many times. V and J are TRBV24-1 and TRBJ2-1, with 11 bases fitting TRBD2. The CDR3 sequence is 16 residues long. From germline, CDR1 is KGHDR and CDR2 SFDVKD. V was clipped by 1 base and J by 7 bases; unmatched bases: 5. CDR3 coding DNA: TGTGCCACCAGTGATTTTCATAGCGGGAGGGTGAATGAGCAGTTCTTC. It is translated as CATSDFHSGRVNEQFF.

This clonotype has just a few counts. The V gene is TRBV13, the J gene TRBJ2-1; 9 bases match TRBD1. This CDR3 is built from 16 residues. Germline CDR1 and CDR2: PRHDT and FYEKMQ (reference sequence). J lost 6 bases, V lost 5 bases, and 11 bases had no gene match. The CDR3 DNA sequence: TGTGCCAGCAGCCCCCGGACAGGGGACGAGGGCAATGAGCAGTTCTTC. Translated: CASSPRTGDEGNEQFF.

This clonotype was detected a few times. The chain uses TRBV12-3 or TRBV12-4 and TRBJ2-6; D uncertain. Trimming removed 2 bases at V and 1 base at J, with 15 bases between. This CDR3 spans 18 amino acids. Written as DNA, the CDR3 is TGTGCCAGCAGTTTATTTAGGTCGGTCCCATCTGGGGCCAACGTCCTGACTTTC. It yields the protein CASSLFRSVPSGANVLTF.

This clonotype was counted a few times. The V and J genes are TRBV12-3 or TRBV12-4 and TRBJ2-5, with a possible D match to TRBD1 (6 bases). Trimming cost V 3 bases and J 6 bases, with 17 bases left between them. This CDR3 has 15 residues. In nucleotides, the CDR3 is TGTGCCAGCAGTTTCAACATGGACAGCCGCCAGACCCAGTACTTC. This gives the protein CASSFNMDSRQTQYF.